A selection of T cell receptor beta chains follows, all from one sample in a study of glioma-infiltrating T cells after dendritic cell vaccination. Sequencing used immunoSEQ multiplex PCR; TCRdb keeps in-frame clones, though not all of them. This table has approximately 99,000 clones, around 80% appearing once. The source was blood, collected after dendritic cell vaccination. All receptors derive from a human donor with glioblastoma. The CDR3 runs from the conserved cysteine through the conserved F or W. A D gene is named only where the DNA matches it firmly. A row's size may be missing; if present it is once, few, many or a size class.

J,D,V,size,DNA,CDR3
TRBJ2-5,TRBD1,TRBV7-3,.,TGTGCCAGCAGCTCCGGGACAGCCGACCGGGAGACCCAGTACTTC,CASSSGTADRETQYF
TRBJ1-2,TRBD1,TRBV28,.,TGTGCCAGCAGTATTGACAGGGATAGCTATGGCTACACCTTC,CASSIDRDSYGYTF
TRBJ2-3,TRBD1,TRBV7-2,.,TGTGCCAGCAGCTTCAGGGGGCCTGCAGATACGCAGTATTTT,CASSFRGPADTQYF
TRBJ2-3,TRBD2,TRBV29-1,.,TGCAGCGTTGGGGGGCTAGCGGGGTACACAGATACGCAGTATTTT,CSVGGLAGYTDTQYF
TRBJ1-2,.,TRBV5-1,.,TGCGCCAGCAGCTTCGGACTTCAGGAGGGCTATGGCTACACCTTC,CASSFGLQEGYGYTF
TRBJ2-1,TRBD2,TRBV11-3,.,TGTGCCAGCAGCGGCGGGGGGGCCCATGAGCAGTTCTTC,CASSGGGAHEQFF
TRBJ2-3,.,TRBV30,.,TGTGCCTGGAGTGTACTTAGCACAGATACGCAGTATTTT,CAWSVLSTDTQYF
TRBJ1-1,.,TRBV5-1,.,TGCGCCAGCAGCTTGGTCCCGGCGGGGGACACTGAAGCTTTCTTT,CASSLVPAGDTEAFF
TRBJ1-2,.,TRBV28,.,TGTGCCAGCAGCCTCCCAATGAGGAAAGGCTACACCTTC,CASSLPMRKGYTF
TRBJ2-5,.,TRBV7-7,.,TGTGCTAGCAGCCCCCTCGGCAGTGGAGGGACCCAGTACTTC,CASSPLGSGGTQYF
TRBJ2-7,TRBD1,TRBV7-9,.,TGTGCCAGCAGCTCCACCGGGACAGGGGATGCATACGAGCAGTACTTC,CASSSTGTGDAYEQYF
TRBJ2-5,.,TRBV9,.,TGTGCCAGCAGTATTAGCGGAGTCGGCCAAGAGACCCAGTACTTC,CASSISGVGQETQYF
TRBJ2-2,.,TRBV19,.,TGTGCCAGTAATCGCGGCGGGGTAGCAACCGGGGAGCTGTTTTTT,CASNRGGVATGELFF
TRBJ2-7,TRBD1,TRBV30,.,TGTGCCTGGAGTAGCAGGGGGCGGGAGCAGTACTTC,CAWSSRGREQYF
TRBJ2-7,TRBD2,TRBV28,.,TGTGCCAGCACCCGGAGGGCGGGAGTCTCCAGAGGAGAGCAGTACTTC,CASTRRAGVSRGEQYF
TRBJ1-4,TRBD1,TRBV28,.,TGTGCCAGCGCAACTGCAGGGGGGAATGAAGAAAAACTGTTTTTT,CASATAGGNEEKLFF
TRBJ1-2,TRBD1,TRBV2,.,TGTGCCAGCAGGGAACAGGGGCCTTCGGCTGGCTACACCTTC,CASREQGPSAGYTF
TRBJ2-3,.,TRBV5-1,.,TGCGCCAGCAGCTGGGGGCTGGGGACAAATCGAGATACGCAGTATTTT,CASSWGLGTNRDTQYF
TRBJ1-4,TRBD1,TRBV7-9,.,TGTGCCAGCAAGGGACAGGGGGATGAAAAACTGTTTTTT,CASKGQGDEKLFF
TRBJ1-5,TRBD1,TRBV10-1,few,TGCGCCAGCATAAATAGCAGGGGGCTTTACAATCAGCCCCAGCATTTT,CASINSRGLYNQPQHF
TRBJ2-5,.,TRBV6-1,.,TGTGCCAGCAGTGAACTGGCAGGCCAGGAGACCCAGTACTTC,CASSELAGQETQYF
TRBJ2-6,TRBD1,TRBV5-1,.,TGCGCCAGCGGGACAGGGGCCGGGGCCAACGTCCTGACTTTC,CASGTGAGANVLTF
TRBJ1-4,.,TRBV5-1,.,TGCGCCAGCAGCTTGGGGACAAGGAATGAAAAACTGTTTTTT,CASSLGTRNEKLFF
TRBJ2-2,TRBD1,TRBV2,.,TGTGCCAGCAGGACAGGGGGCGACACCGGGGAGCTGTTTTTT,CASRTGGDTGELFF
TRBJ2-1,TRBD2,TRBV6-5,.,TGTGCCAGCAGCTTAGCGGGAGGGCCCTACAATGAGCAGTTCTTC,CASSLAGGPYNEQFF
TRBJ2-2,.,TRBV11-2,.,TGTGCCAGCAGCTTAGCCCTAAACACCGGGGAGCTGTTTTTT,CASSLALNTGELFF
TRBJ2-6,TRBD1,TRBV18,few,TGTGCCAGCTCTATGGACAGGCCTGGGGCCAACGTCCTGACTTTC,CASSMDRPGANVLTF
TRBJ2-7,.,TRBV30,.,TGTGCCTGGAGTTCCGCCTACGAGCAGTACTTC,CAWSSAYEQYF
TRBJ2-7,TRBD2,TRBV2,.,TGTGCCGGGTCAGCGGGAGCGGCGGGGAAATACGAGCAGTACTTC,CAGSAGAAGKYEQYF
TRBJ1-4,.,TRBV5-1,.,TGCGCCAGCAGCGTTCTAGACAGTGAAAAACTGTTTTTT,CASSVLDSEKLFF
TRBJ1-1,.,TRBV5-4,.,TGTGCCAGCAGCCCACAGGAGCGGGAGAGCACTGAAGCTTTCTTT,CASSPQERESTEAFF
TRBJ2-1,TRBD2,TRBV11-1,few,TGTGCCAGCAGTCAAGGGACTAGCGGACTCAATGAGCAGTTCTTC,CASSQGTSGLNEQFF
TRBJ2-1,.,TRBV5-1,.,TGCGCCAGCAGCTTGCTAAATGAGCAGTTCTTC,CASSLLNEQFF
TRBJ1-6,.,TRBV29-1,.,TGCAGCGTAACTACAGGGTGGGATTCACCCCTCCACTTT,CSVTTGWDSPLHF
TRBJ1-1,.,TRBV18,.,TGTGCCAGCTCACCTCCCTCCCAGGGGCTTTCCACTGAAGCTTTCTTT,CASSPPSQGLSTEAFF
TRBJ1-2,TRBD1,TRBV7-9,.,TGTGCCAGCAGCCAAGGGACAGCTAGATTCTATGGCTACACCTTC,CASSQGTARFYGYTF
TRBJ1-1,.,TRBV6-5,once,TGTGCCAGCAGTTTGACAGCGAACACTGAAGCTTTCTTT,CASSLTANTEAFF
TRBJ2-7,.,TRBV7-9,.,TGTGCCAGCAGCTTACAGGTCTCCTACGAGCAGTACTTC,CASSLQVSYEQYF
TRBJ2-7,.,TRBV7-2,.,TGTGCCAGCAGCTTAACTCGCGACAGGCCGAGCTACTTC,CASSLTRDRPSYF
TRBJ2-6,.,TRBV6-5,.,TGTGCCAGCAGTTTGCGTACTGTTCCCAACGTCCTGACTTTC,CASSLRTVPNVLTF
TRBJ2-1,TRBD1,TRBV7-3,once,TGTGCCAGCAGCGCGGGACAGGGGATTTACAATGAGCAGTTCTTC,CASSAGQGIYNEQFF
TRBJ2-1,.,TRBV4-1,.,TGCGCCAGCAGTCCAATAATGAGTTCCTACAATGAGCAGTTCTTC,CASSPIMSSYNEQFF
TRBJ2-7,.,TRBV11-2,.,TGTGCCAGCAGCTTAGTAGCATTGAACGAGCAGTACTTC,CASSLVALNEQYF
TRBJ2-7,.,TRBV5-1,.,TGCGCCAGCAGCACACCCGGGACAAACTACGAGCAGTACTTC,CASSTPGTNYEQYF
TRBJ1-4,TRBD1,TRBV6-1,.,TGTGCCAGCAGTTATGACAGGGAAAAGGGAAAACTGTTTTTT,CASSYDREKGKLFF
TRBJ1-2,.,TRBV7-9,few,TGTGCCAGCAGCTTACTCTTCCCAGGAAACCTTAACTATGGCTACACCTTC,CASSLLFPGNLNYGYTF
TRBJ2-5,TRBD2,TRBV7-9,.,TGTGCCAGCAGACCCGGGACTAGCGGCCAAGAGACCCAGTACTTC,CASRPGTSGQETQYF
TRBJ1-2,.,TRBV30,once,TGTGCCTGGAGTGTAACATTAGGGGTTCAGAGAGGCTACACCTTC,CAWSVTLGVQRGYTF
TRBJ2-7,.,TRBV7-9,.,TGTGCCAGCAGCTTCTCGGCCTACGAGCAGTACTTC,CASSFSAYEQYF
TRBJ2-5,TRBD1,TRBV11-2,.,TGTGCCAGCAGCGGACAGGGGGGGCGAGAGACCCAGTACTTC,CASSGQGGRETQYF
TRBJ1-2,.,TRBV6-5,.,TGTGCCAGCGGGAGAAACAGGGTCGGCTATGGCTACACCTTC,CASGRNRVGYGYTF
TRBJ1-5,.,TRBV19,.,TGTGCCAGTAGTTGGCAGGGCTTACGGGGCAATCAGCCCCAGCATTTT,CASSWQGLRGNQPQHF
TRBJ1-6,TRBD1,TRBV7-2,few,TGTGCCAGCAGCTTCGACAGGGTTGGATCACCCCTCCACTTT,CASSFDRVGSPLHF
TRBJ1-2,TRBD1,TRBV6-6,.,TGTGCCAGCAGTTACCCCATAGACAGGGGGCAAACGGGCTACACCTTC,CASSYPIDRGQTGYTF
TRBJ1-6,TRBD1,TRBV10-2,.,TGCGCCAGCGGCCAGTCACAGGGGTATAATTCACCCCTCCACTTT,CASGQSQGYNSPLHF
TRBJ2-7,TRBD1,TRBV5-1,.,TGCGCCAGCAGCGCGGGACAGGGCTACGAGCAGTACTTC,CASSAGQGYEQYF
TRBJ2-1,.,TRBV28,.,TGTGCCAGCGTCCAGAACAATGAGCAGTTCTTC,CASVQNNEQFF
TRBJ1-2,.,TRBV6-1,.,TGTGCCAGCACCAAGGTGGGGGGGGCGCTTGGCTACACCTTC,CASTKVGGALGYTF
TRBJ2-2,TRBD1,TRBV11-3,.,TGTGCCAGCAGCCGACAGGGGGCGGTCCCCGGGGAGCTGTTTTTT,CASSRQGAVPGELFF
TRBJ2-7,TRBD2,TRBV5-4,.,TGTGCCAGCGCAAGTAGCGGGAGCTCCTACGAGCAGTACTTC,CASASSGSSYEQYF